The T cell receptor (beta chain) under discussion was sequenced for a study of T cell repertoires in cytomegalovirus infection. Turning to the study itself: Indications of both CMV infection and matching HLA type were provided by public TCR beta signatures.

Study outcomes and limitations: CMV-specific TCR beta clonotypes restricted by HLA-C were the ones dominating the ex vivo response.

This CDR3 is 18 amino acids long. The V gene end was trimmed by 0 bases and the J gene end by 0 bases; junction bases not matched to a gene: 8. CDR1 is SEHNR, CDR2 FQNEAQ, per germline (reference sequence). As concerns this clonotype: Its specificity is not known.

TCRdb re-called the reads through MiXCR, storing one row per CDR3 protein. Found here are 95,000 to 150,000 distinct CDR3 sequences, approximately 30% of them singletons; the top ten hold under 70%. The sequence was obtained from a human donor in good health (CMV status not recorded). Some clones in this sample may be carry-over from other donors' samples. The input for sequencing was CD8+ T cells from cultured PBMCs, taken from culture after CMV antigen stimulation. The chain is built from TRBV7-9 and TRBJ2-3, with 8 bases aligning to TRBD1. CDR3 loop: CASSLAWGTGPSTDTQYF. Here the CDR3 DNA reads TGTGCCAGCAGCTTAGCCTGGGGGACAGGCCCAAGCACAGATACGCAGTATTTT.